The next 26 T cell receptor beta chains were all read from a single sample in a study of T-cell memory formation after mild COVID-19. Via MiXCR, TCRdb re-called the 5' RACE reads, giving one row per CDR3 protein. The sample lists approximately 400,000 distinct CDR3 sequences; 24% were seen once. Sequences were obtained from PBMCs or a T cell subset sorted from them (not recorded which). The source is an adult woman who had mild COVID-19 (a few samples of this study predate the infection). Cell type and time point are not known.

This clonotype occurred a few times. V and J are TRBV7-6 and TRBJ1-1; D is unclear. Trimming cost V 2 bases and J 5 bases, with 9 bases left between them. The germline CDR1 and CDR2 sequences are SGHVS and FNYEAQ. This CDR3 is built from 13 residues. CDR3 region: CASSLKVGTEAFF. The CDR3, as DNA: TGTGCCAGCAGCTTAAAGGTTGGTACTGAAGCTTTCTTT.

The gene calls are TRBV7-2 and TRBJ2-3; 10 bases agree with TRBD2. The germline gives CDR1 SGHTA, CDR2 FQGNSA. Trimming removed 3 bases from V and 4 bases from J; junction bases left unmatched: 16. The CDR3 contains 19 residues. The CDR3, as DNA: TGTGCCAGCAGCTTCCCTAGCGGGAGTGTCTTAAAACCGGCAGATACGCAGTATTTT. Translating gives CASSFPSGSVLKPADTQYF.

This clonotype was seen a few times. V gene TRBV14 combines with J gene TRBJ2-7; TRBD1 matches 7 bases. CDR3 length: 13 residues. Unmatched junction bases numbered 9, after V lost 4 bases and J lost 9 bases. Per germline, CDR1 SGHDN and CDR2 FVKESK. CDR3 residues: CASSLFTGEGQYF. CDR3 in DNA: TGTGCCAGCAGCCTATTTACAGGGGAAGGGCAGTACTTC.

This clonotype turned up a few times. The V gene is TRBV19, the J gene TRBJ1-2; TRBD1 aligns across 11 bases. The CDR3 contains 16 residues. V shed 9 bases, J shed 4 bases, and the junction held 13 bases outside the gene matches. Germline-derived CDR1 and CDR2 are LNHDA and SQIVND (reference sequence). CDR3 coding DNA: TGTGCCAGCGGCGGGAATGGACAGGGGGCTCGCTATGGCTACACCTTC. Translating gives CASGGNGQGARYGYTF.

V is TRBV4-1 and J is TRBJ2-2; the match to TRBD1 covers 10 bases. Germline CDR1 MGHRA, CDR2 YSYEKL. J lost 3 bases, V lost 4 bases, and 5 bases had no gene match. The CDR3 contains 16 residues. The chain's CDR3 is CASSLDRGLDTGELFF. The CDR3 region has the DNA TGCGCCAGCAGCCTAGACAGGGGGCTTGACACCGGGGAGCTGTTTTTT.

The chain carries TRBV12-3 or TRBV12-4 and TRBJ1-2; D gene unclear. Deletions cut 6 bases from V and 13 bases from J, with 9 bases between. The CDR3 loop spans 9 amino acids. The CDR3 loop is CASSYRFTF. The CDR3 region has the DNA TGTGCCAGCAGCTATAGATTCACCTTC.

CDR3 in DNA: TGCAGCGTTGGGGGCCGGGACAGCTACGAGCAGTACTTC. Translating it yields CSVGGRDSYEQYF. The J gene is TRBJ2-7, the V gene TRBV29-1, with TRBD1 identical over 7 bases. Unmatched junction bases numbered 6, after V lost 4 bases and J lost 3 bases. Germline V gene data show CDR1 as SQVTM and CDR2 as ANQGSEA. CDR3 length: 13 amino acids.

This clonotype has just a few counts. The chain joins TRBV7-9 to TRBJ2-7; TRBD2 might be the D (6 bases). Germline loops: CDR1 SEHNR, CDR2 FQNEAQ (reference sequence). The germline V and J ends were trimmed by 5 bases and 5 bases, with 10 bases remaining between them. CDR3 length equals 12 residues. The CDR3 coding sequence is TGTGCCAGCAGCGGCGGGGATAACGAGCAGTACTTC. Residues: CASSGGDNEQYF.

This clonotype was observed a handful of times. In DNA, the CDR3 is TGCAGTGCTAGAGATTCCCCCGGGACAGGGGGTCGAGAGCAGTACTTC. Translating it yields CSARDSPGTGGREQYF. This chain connects TRBV20-1 to TRBJ2-7; 11 bases fit TRBD1. Germline-derived CDR1 and CDR2 are DFQATT and SNEGSKA (reference sequence). V trimming: 0 bases; J trimming: 7 bases; junction bases outside the gene matches: 11. The CDR3 has 16 amino acids.

This clonotype has a handful of counts. The V call is TRBV5-1, the J call TRBJ1-2; a weak D match, TRBD1 (6 bases). The germline gives CDR1 SGHRS, CDR2 YFSETQ. This CDR3 has 17 residues. Trimming cost V 3 bases and J 2 bases, with 20 bases left between them. CDR3 protein: CASSYNRRTEYNYGYTF. CDR3 sequence (DNA): TGCGCCAGCAGCTACAATAGAAGGACAGAGTACAACTATGGCTACACCTTC. Full variable domain (outside the CDR3, taken from reference TRBV5-1 and TRBJ1-2): KAGVTQTPRYLIKTRGQQVTLSCSPISGHRSVSWYQQTPGQGLQFLFEYFSETQRNKGNFPGRFSGRQFSNSRSEMNVSTLELGDSALYLCASSYNRRTEYNYGYTFGSGTRLTVV.

V usage is TRBV3-1 and J usage is TRBJ2-7; 14 positions match TRBD2. With V trimmed by 4 bases and J by 3 bases, 8 bases remained unmatched. Per the germline V gene, CDR1 is LGHDT and CDR2 is YNNKEL (reference sequence). This CDR3 comprises 17 residues. The CDR3 here is CASSPGTSGSWNYEQYF. DNA for the CDR3: TGTGCCAGCAGCCCAGGGACTAGCGGGAGCTGGAACTACGAGCAGTACTTC.

The genes are TRBV29-1 and TRBJ1-1, with D hard to call. This CDR3 region has 11 residues. The germline CDR1 and CDR2 sequences are SQVTM and ANQGSEA. Trimming stripped 2 bases from V and 6 bases from J, with 7 bases between. The CDR3 spells CSVENRPEAFF. For the CDR3, the DNA is TGCAGCGTTGAAAACCGGCCTGAAGCTTTCTTT.

The CDR3 spells CASSPGTGGEQYF. CDR3 in DNA: TGTGCCAGCAGCCCGGGGACAGGGGGCGAGCAGTACTTC. The chain is built from TRBV3-1 and TRBJ2-7, with TRBD1 matching over 11 bases. V was clipped by 4 bases and J by 6 bases; unmatched bases: 2. There are 13 residues in the CDR3. CDR1 LGHDT and CDR2 YNNKEL come from the germline V gene (reference sequence).

This clonotype was counted a few times. The chain couples TRBV12-3 or TRBV12-4 to TRBJ2-3, with 9 positions matching TRBD2. The CDR3 is made up of 15 amino acids. V shed 7 bases and J 2 bases; nucleotides not matched to a gene: 7. DNA of the CDR3: TGTGCCAGCAAATCAGCGGGGGGTCTCACAGATACGCAGTATTTT. Its protein is CASKSAGGLTDTQYF.

This chain links TRBV29-1 with TRBJ1-1, with a weak D call TRBD1 (6 bases). CDR1 and CDR2 from the germline V gene are SQVTM and ANQGSEA. Trimming pared 4 bases from V and 1 base from J, leaving 10 bases between. The CDR3 totals 13 residues. CDR3 DNA: TGCAGCGTTGTGACAGGACAGAACACTGAAGCTTTCTTT. Its protein is CSVVTGQNTEAFF.

In its sample, this clonotype was seen many times. CDR3 sequence (DNA): TGTGCCAGCAGTGAATCCCTGGGGACGGATGGCTACACCTTC. Protein sequence: CASSESLGTDGYTF. V gene TRBV2 combines with J gene TRBJ1-2, with D possibly being TRBD1 (5 bases). V was trimmed by 2 bases and J by 6 bases, leaving 13 bases between them. Germline values: CDR1 SNHLY, CDR2 FYNNEI. The CDR3 loop spans 14 amino acids. The whole variable domain, filled in from reference TRBV2 and TRBJ1-2, reads EPEVTQTPSHQVTQMGQEVILRCVPISNHLYFYWYRQILGQKVEFLVSFYNNEISEKSEIFDDQFSVERPDGSNFTLKIRSTKLEDSAMYFCASSESLGTDGYTFGSGTRLTVV.

In this sample, this clonotype turned up a few times. The V and J genes are TRBV30 and TRBJ2-3, with D tentatively TRBD2 (6 bases). With 5 bases removed from V and 3 bases from J, the gap between germline ends came to 12 bases. CDR1 GTSNPN and CDR2 SVGIG come from the germline V gene (reference sequence). This CDR3 is 13 amino acids long. The CDR3 DNA sequence: TGTGCCTGGGGACTACTTCTAACAGATACGCAGTATTTT. Protein: CAWGLLLTDTQYF.

V is TRBV12-3 or TRBV12-4 and J is TRBJ2-7, with TRBD2 matching 7 bases. The ends lost 6 bases at V and 2 bases at J; junction bases unmatched: 7. This CDR3 comprises 14 residues. The CDR3 protein is CASSSAGVTYEQYF. Written as DNA, the CDR3 is TGTGCCAGCAGCTCGGCGGGAGTCACCTACGAGCAGTACTTC.

The chain combines TRBV12-3 or TRBV12-4 with TRBJ1-1, with TRBD1 as a possible D gene (6 bases). The CDR3 is 14 residues long. Trimming removed 5 bases at V and 1 base at J, with 11 bases between. DNA of the CDR3: TGTGCCAGCAGTCCATTACAGGGGAACACTGAAGCTTTCTTT. Its protein is CASSPLQGNTEAFF.

About this clonotype itself: This may be a read error, as it is one base from a much larger clone. The chain combines TRBV29-1 with TRBJ2-1; 10 positions agree with TRBD2. Germline V gives CDR1 SQVTM, CDR2 ANQGSEA. The CDR3 contains 15 residues. CDR3 region: CIGRTGTSVYNEQFF. In nucleotides, the CDR3 is TGCATCGGTCGGACCGGGACTAGCGTTTACAATGAGCAGTTCTTC.

V is TRBV28 and J is TRBJ2-5; D is perhaps TRBD1 (6 bases). V was pared by 5 bases and J by 4 bases, with 17 bases between. This CDR3 is built from 15 residues. Germline V gene sequence: CDR1 MDHEN, CDR2 SYDVKM. CDR3 nucleotide sequence: TGTGCCAGCAGTGGCCTCCGAGGGGGAGTAGAGACCCAGTACTTC. Protein product: CASSGLRGGVETQYF.

V gene TRBV7-6 combines with J gene TRBJ2-3; 13 bases map to TRBD2. After removal of 4 bases from V and 1 base from J, the junction contained 11 bases not matched to a gene. The CDR3 is 19 amino acids. Germline V CDR1 and CDR2: SGHVS, FNYEAQ. CDR3 nucleotide sequence: TGTGCCAGCAGCTCCGGGACTAGCGGGGAGCTCAGTGGCACAGATACGCAGTATTTT. It translates to CASSSGTSGELSGTDTQYF.

This clonotype was detected many times. The gene calls are TRBV11-3 and TRBJ1-1; D might be TRBD1 (6 bases). The CDR3 loop spans 14 amino acids. Looked up from germline, CDR1 is SGHNT and CDR2 is YENEEA. V lost 3 bases, J lost 1 base, and 9 bases lay in between. In DNA, the CDR3 is TGTGCCAGCAGCTTCACCAGGGGGAACACTGAAGCTTTCTTT. This gives the protein CASSFTRGNTEAFF.

The chain joins TRBV7-2 to TRBJ2-6, with D perhaps matching TRBD2 (5 bases). Germline values: CDR1 SGHTA, CDR2 FQGNSA. The V end lost 1 base, the J end lost 4 bases, and 8 bases lay between the germline ends. The CDR3 runs to 15 residues. CDR3 sequence (DNA): TGTGCCAGCAGCTTAGAGTCGGGAGGGGCCAACGTCCTGACTTTC. This gives the protein CASSLESGGANVLTF.

This clonotype was seen a handful of times. The DNA for the CDR3 is TGTGCCAGTAGTGAACACGATTCACCCCTCCACTTT. This translates into CASSEHDSPLHF. The genes are TRBV19 and TRBJ1-6; D remains ambiguous. V was clipped by 5 bases and J by 8 bases, with 7 bases between them. CDR3 length equals 12 residues. Per germline, CDR1 LNHDA and CDR2 SQIVND (reference sequence). Full variable domain (outside the CDR3, taken from reference TRBV19 and TRBJ1-6): DGGITQSPKYLFRKEGQNVTLSCEQNLNHDAMYWYRQDPGQGLRLIYYSQIVNDFQKGDIAEGYSVSREKKESFPLTVTSAQKNPTAFYLCASSEHDSPLHFGNGTRLTVT.

The gene calls are TRBV11-2 and TRBJ2-5; no clear D gene. The V end lost 1 base, the J end lost 1 base, and 10 bases lay between the germline ends. Germline CDR1 reads SGHAT; CDR2 reads FQNNGV. The CDR3 spans 15 residues. CDR3 DNA sequence: TGTGCCAGCAGCTTAGTCGAAAGCGTCCAAGAGACCCAGTACTTC. Translation gives CASSLVESVQETQYF.